This T cell receptor (beta chain) was observed in a study of cytomegalovirus exposure and HLA in healthy donors. Study conclusions and caveats: For most TCR beta V segments, an earlier analysis put the productive rate at about 90% or about 30% of the time. Across donors, presence/absence analyses took sequencing depth to be roughly uniform. For TCR beta chains, V- and J-gene trimming was later linked to a missense DCLRE1C variant.

Concerning this clone itself: Its antigen is undetermined.

It was with 60 Vbeta and 13 Jbeta primers that the PCR ran. Assay used: immunoSEQ multiplex PCR; TCRdb lists only in-frame clones, some missing. The table has under 150,000 clones, about four fifths seen once. V was clipped by 2 bases and J by 7 bases; unmatched bases: 11. Per the germline V gene, CDR1 is SGHRS and CDR2 is YFSETQ. The CDR3 totals 17 residues. The sequence was obtained from a man younger than 30 in good health and CMV-seronegative. The specimen sequenced was PBMCs. The V call is TRBV5-1, the J call TRBJ2-1; 11 bases map to TRBD2. The CDR3 nucleotides are TGCGCCAGCAGCTTTAGCGGGAGGGCCCCCCTAGGGAATGAGCAGTTCTTC. Protein product: CASSFSGRAPLGNEQFF.